These T cell receptor beta chains were read from a single sample in a study of regulatory T cells in long-lasting Graves disease. TCRdb fed the multiplex PCR reads into MiXCR, producing one record per CDR3 protein. The profile shows under 500,000 distinct CDR3 sequences, 20% of them singletons. The sample here was peripheral blood mononuclear cells (PBMCs), taken when the disease was refractory, from a patient treated with antithyroid drugs. Receptor source: a female donor with Graves disease. Each CDR3 is given with its conserved first and last residue. A D gene is named only where the DNA matches it firmly. Not every row has a clone size; where given, it reads once, few, many or a size class.

clone size	V gene	J gene	D gene	CDR3 DNA	CDR3 protein
.	TRBV5-1	TRBJ2-7	.	TGCGCCAGCAGCTTGTTAGGGAAATCCTACGAGCAGTACTTC	CASSLLGKSYEQYF
many	TRBV7-9	TRBJ2-5	.	TGTGCCAGCAGCCACTTTCAGGCTCAAGAGACCCAGTACTTC	CASSHFQAQETQYF
.	TRBV3-1	TRBJ2-7	.	TGTGCCAGCAGCCAAGATGGCGGGCTTACCGCCTACGGGCAGTACTTC	CASSQDGGLTAYGQYF
many	TRBV10-3	TRBJ2-5	.	TGTGCCAGCCACGACGGGCGGGAGACCCAGTACTTC	CASHDGRETQYF
.	TRBV6-1	TRBJ2-7	.	TGTGCCAGCATGTGGGGTAACTACGAGCAGTACTTC	CASMWGNYEQYF
few	TRBV12-5	TRBJ1-2	.	TGTGCTAGTGGTTTGTCAGGGATAAACTATGGCTACACCTTC	CASGLSGINYGYTF
few	TRBV7-9	TRBJ1-2	.	TGTGCCAGCAGCTTAGAAGAGGTCGAGGATGGCGGCTACACCTTC	CASSLEEVEDGGYTF
few	TRBV12-3/TRBV12-4	TRBJ1-1	.	TGTGCCGGCAGTTTAAGGGGCAGGAACACTGAAGCTTTCTTT	CAGSLRGRNTEAFF
.	TRBV2	TRBJ2-3	.	TGTGCCAGCAGTTACTATACCAACACAGATACGCAGTATTTT	CASSYYTNTDTQYF
few	TRBV6-1	TRBJ1-6	.	TGTGCAACCACAGTGGCCTATAATTCACCCCTCCACTTT	CATTVAYNSPLHF
.	TRBV9	TRBJ1-5	.	TGTGCCAGCAGCGTAGCAGGGTCTGGTCAGCCCCAGCATTTT	CASSVAGSGQPQHF
many	TRBV30	TRBJ1-6	TRBD1	TGTGCCTGGAGTGTTGACAGGGTCAATTCACCCCTCCACTTT	CAWSVDRVNSPLHF
many	TRBV6-2/TRBV6-3	TRBJ2-7	.	TGTGCCAGCAGTTTTAACAGGAGAAACGAGCAGTACTTC	CASSFNRRNEQYF
.	TRBV13	TRBJ2-7	.	TGTGCCACCCCGCCGGACAGTTTGGGCGAGCAGTACTTC	CATPPDSLGEQYF
many	TRBV20-1	TRBJ1-2	.	TGCAGTGCTAGAGAGGGATCGATCTATGGCTACACCTTC	CSAREGSIYGYTF
.	TRBV7-2	TRBJ1-3	.	TGTGCCAGCAGCCAGTCCTCCGACTCTGGAAACACCATATATTTT	CASSQSSDSGNTIYF
many	TRBV5-6	TRBJ2-7	TRBD2	TGTGCCAGCAGCTTGTTTGGCCTAGCGGGCTACGAGCAGTACTTC	CASSLFGLAGYEQYF
.	TRBV30	TRBJ2-2	.	TGTGCCTGGGAAGAGGGGGGACCCCTCGGGGAGCTGTTTTTT	CAWEEGGPLGELFF
few	TRBV5-1	TRBJ2-7	.	TGCGCCAGCAGCTTGGGGACCTCAATCGAGCAGTACTTC	CASSLGTSIEQYF
.	TRBV2	TRBJ2-1	TRBD2	TGTGCCAGCAGTCCTCCCCTAGCGGCAAAGTACAATGAGCAGTTCTTC	CASSPPLAAKYNEQFF
.	TRBV5-1	TRBJ1-2	.	TGCGCCAGCAGCACCGCACCCAACTATGGCTACACCTTC	CASSTAPNYGYTF
many	TRBV28	TRBJ1-1	TRBD1	TGTGCCAGCAGCAGGGGACAGTACACTGAAGCTTTCTTT	CASSRGQYTEAFF
few	TRBV5-1	TRBJ1-1	.	TGCGCCAGCAGCGAGGGACGGCTGAACACTGAAGCTTTCTTT	CASSEGRLNTEAFF
many	TRBV29-1	TRBJ2-5	.	TGCAGCGTGGGGCCAGGGGGGGTTTCGGAGACCCAGTACTTC	CSVGPGGVSETQYF
.	TRBV18	TRBJ2-5	TRBD2	TGTGCCAGCTCACCAGGGACTAGCGGGCCGTATGAGACCCAGTACTTC	CASSPGTSGPYETQYF